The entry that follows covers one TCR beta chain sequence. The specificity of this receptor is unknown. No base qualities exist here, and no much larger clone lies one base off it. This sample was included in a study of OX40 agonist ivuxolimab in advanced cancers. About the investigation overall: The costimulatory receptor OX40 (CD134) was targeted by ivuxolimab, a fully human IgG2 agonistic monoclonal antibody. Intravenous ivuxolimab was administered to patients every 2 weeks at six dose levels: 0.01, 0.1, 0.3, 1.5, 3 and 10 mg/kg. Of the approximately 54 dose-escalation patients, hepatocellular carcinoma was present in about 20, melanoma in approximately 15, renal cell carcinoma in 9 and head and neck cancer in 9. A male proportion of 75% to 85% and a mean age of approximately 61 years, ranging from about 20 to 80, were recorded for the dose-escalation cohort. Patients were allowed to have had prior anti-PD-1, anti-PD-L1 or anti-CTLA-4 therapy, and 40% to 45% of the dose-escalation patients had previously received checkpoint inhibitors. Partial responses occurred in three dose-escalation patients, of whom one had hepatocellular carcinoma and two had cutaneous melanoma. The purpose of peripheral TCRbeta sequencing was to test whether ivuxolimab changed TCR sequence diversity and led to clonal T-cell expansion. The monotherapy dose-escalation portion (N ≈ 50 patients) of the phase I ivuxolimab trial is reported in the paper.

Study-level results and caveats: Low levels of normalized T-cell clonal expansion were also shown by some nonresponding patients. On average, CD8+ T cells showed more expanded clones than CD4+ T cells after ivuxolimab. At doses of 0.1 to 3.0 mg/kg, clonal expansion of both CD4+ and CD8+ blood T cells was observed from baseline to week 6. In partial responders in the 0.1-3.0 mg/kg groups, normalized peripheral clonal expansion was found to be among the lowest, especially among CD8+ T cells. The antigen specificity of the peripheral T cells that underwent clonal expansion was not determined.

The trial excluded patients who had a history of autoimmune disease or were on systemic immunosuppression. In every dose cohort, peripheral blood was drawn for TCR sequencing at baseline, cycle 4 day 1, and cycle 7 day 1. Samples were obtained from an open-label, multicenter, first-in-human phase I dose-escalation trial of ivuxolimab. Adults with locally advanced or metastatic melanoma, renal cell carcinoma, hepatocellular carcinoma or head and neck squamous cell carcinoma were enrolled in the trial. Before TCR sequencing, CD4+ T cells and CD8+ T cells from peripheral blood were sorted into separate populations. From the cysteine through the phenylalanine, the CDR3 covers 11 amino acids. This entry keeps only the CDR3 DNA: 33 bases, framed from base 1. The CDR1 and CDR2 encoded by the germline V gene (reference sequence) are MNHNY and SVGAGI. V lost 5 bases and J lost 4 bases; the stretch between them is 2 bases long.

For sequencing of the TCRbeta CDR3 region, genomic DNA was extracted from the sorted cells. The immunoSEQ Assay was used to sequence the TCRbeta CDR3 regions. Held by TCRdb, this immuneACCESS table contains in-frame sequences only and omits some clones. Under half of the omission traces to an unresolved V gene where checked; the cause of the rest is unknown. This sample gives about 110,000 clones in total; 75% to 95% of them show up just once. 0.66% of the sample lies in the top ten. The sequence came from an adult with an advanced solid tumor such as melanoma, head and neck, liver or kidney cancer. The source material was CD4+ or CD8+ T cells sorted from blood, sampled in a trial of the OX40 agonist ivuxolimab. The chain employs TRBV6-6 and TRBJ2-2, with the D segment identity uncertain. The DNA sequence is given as TGTGCCAGCAGTCTCACCGGGGAGCTGTTTTTT. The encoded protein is CASSLTGELFF.